This paragraph reports one T cell receptor beta chain. Its antigen is as yet unknown. In TCRdb, the reads were re-called with MiXCR into one record per CDR3 protein. The table shows 140,000 to 150,000 distinct CDR3 sequences, with 30% to 40% occurring only once. The sample comes from a study of T cell repertoires in cytomegalovirus infection. Study at large: Researchers turned to recently identified HLA-C-restricted CMV epitopes as well as well-studied HLA-B-restricted ones. Study conclusions and caveats: The cumulative frequency of public TCR beta families identified carriers of CMV plus the relevant HLA. HLA-C-restricted CMV-specific TCR beta clonotypes prevailed in the ex vivo response.

This CDR3 comprises 15 residues. Trimming removed 0 bases from V and 9 bases from J, with 13 bases in between. Germline V gene lookup returns CDR1 SGHNT and CDR2 YYREEE (reference sequence). The rearrangement uses TRBV5-4 and TRBJ1-6; D might be TRBD1 (5 bases). This sample comprised CD8+ T cells from cultured PBMCs, obtained from culture after CMV antigen stimulation. The receptor's source is a human donor in good health (CMV status not recorded). Some clones in this sample may be carry-over from other donors' samples. The CDR3 sequence: CASSLEGAGGSPLHF. The CDR3, as DNA: TGTGCCAGCAGCTTGGAAGGGGCGGGTGGTTCACCCCTCCACTTT.